This TCR beta chain appears in the sequencing data of a study of T cell changes during pregnancy in multiple sclerosis. Produced via immunoSEQ multiplex PCR; TCRdb's table is partial and in-frame only. The sample consists of under 85,000 clones, approximately 90% of them appearing once. Losses at the gene ends were 4 bases for V and 17 bases for J; bases not matched to a gene: 9. Per the germline V gene, CDR1 is SGHRS and CDR2 is YFSETQ. This CDR3 comprises 12 residues. This clone was observed a few times. This receptor was identified in a female donor with multiple sclerosis, enrolled in a pregnancy study. This sequence joins TRBV5-1 and TRBJ2-2, with 9 bases matching TRBD2. The material sequenced was CD4+ T cells from peripheral blood mononuclear cells, taken before pregnancy. CDR3 amino acids: CASSNLAGNPFF. The CDR3 bases are TGCGCCAGCAGCAATCTAGCGGGGAACCCCTTTTTT.